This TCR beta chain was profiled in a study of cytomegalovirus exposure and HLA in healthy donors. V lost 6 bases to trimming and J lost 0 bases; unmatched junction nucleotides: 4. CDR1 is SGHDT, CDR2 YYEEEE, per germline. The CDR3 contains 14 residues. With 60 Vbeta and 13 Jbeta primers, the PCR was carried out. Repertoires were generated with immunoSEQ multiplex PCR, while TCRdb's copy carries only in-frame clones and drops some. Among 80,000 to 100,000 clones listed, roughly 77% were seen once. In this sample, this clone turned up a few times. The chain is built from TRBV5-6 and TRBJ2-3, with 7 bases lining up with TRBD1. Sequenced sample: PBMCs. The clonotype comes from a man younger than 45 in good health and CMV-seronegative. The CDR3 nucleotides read TGTGCCAGCATGGAGACAGGGAGCACAGATACGCAGTATTTT. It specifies CASMETGSTDTQYF.